This T cell receptor beta chain was identified during a study of T cells after somatic rescue of genetic block. The germline V gene encodes CDR1 GTSNPN and CDR2 SVGIG (reference sequence). CDR3 size: 16 residues. TCRdb's table, derived via immunoSEQ multiplex PCR, lists solely in-frame clones and lacks some. The table shows 45,000 to 55,000 clones, with 96% occurring only once. As to this clone: An end of the junction does not agree with germline; a read error may underlie this.

Sequencing was performed on peripheral blood mononuclear cells (PBMCs). The chain couples TRBV30 to TRBJ1-4; D ambiguous. This TCR came from a child younger than two. The CDR3 spells CAWSVTKAATNEELFF. CDR3 DNA sequence: TGTGCCTGGAGTGTAACCAAAGCGGCAACTAATGAAGAACTGTTTTTT.